The 11 T cell receptor beta chains reported below all come from one sample, sequenced in a study of T cells in Graves' hyperthyroidism and ophthalmopathy. From RNA transcripts, TCR beta CDR3 regions were amplified. HTBI primers were used for first-round RT-PCR of the TCR CDR3. TCRdb re-called the multiplex PCR reads with MiXCR, one entry per CDR3 protein. Among a few hundred thousand distinct CDR3 sequences listed, around 14% were seen once. Specimen: blood. Every receptor here comes from a woman aged 25 to 45 with Graves' hyperthyroidism.

This chain uses TRBV5-1 with TRBJ1-2, with D tentatively TRBD1 (5 bases). Trimming cost V 0 bases and J 3 bases, with 9 bases left between them. This CDR3 spans 14 amino acids. Germline-derived CDR1 and CDR2 are SGHRS and YFSETQ. The CDR3 region has the DNA TGCGCCAGCAGCTTGGATCAGGGAGACTATGGCTACACCTTC. It yields the protein CASSLDQGDYGYTF. Supplemented by reference TRBV5-1 and TRBJ1-2, the full variable domain reads KAGVTQTPRYLIKTRGQQVTLSCSPISGHRSVSWYQQTPGQGLQFLFEYFSETQRNKGNFPGRFSGRQFSNSRSEMNVSTLELGDSALYLCASSLDQGDYGYTFGSGTRLTVV.

The chain has TRBV29-1 and TRBJ2-2, with D perhaps matching TRBD2 (6 bases). Germline V lookup: CDR1 SQVTM, CDR2 ANQGSEA. The germline V and J ends were trimmed by 6 bases and 5 bases, with 13 bases remaining between them. The CDR3 has 13 residues. CDR3 nucleotide sequence: TGCAGCGTAGACCTGGCGGGGACCGGGGAGCTGTTTTTT. Protein: CSVDLAGTGELFF.

This clonotype occurred a few times. An end of the junction differs from the germline gene, which may be a read error. This chain uses TRBV28 with TRBJ2-6; D might be TRBD1 (5 bases). The V gene's germline CDR1 is MDHEN and CDR2 SYDVKM. This CDR3 contains 15 residues. The CDR3 here is CASSSGRGGANVLAF. The CDR3, as DNA: TGTGCCAGCAGTTCAGGACGCGGTGGGGCCAACGTCCTGGCTTTC.

The J gene is TRBJ2-3, the V gene TRBV19; TRBD1 matches 8 bases. Losses at the gene ends were 6 bases for V and 4 bases for J; bases not matched to a gene: 15. Germline V CDR1 and CDR2: LNHDA, SQIVND (reference sequence). The CDR3 length is 17 residues. CDR3 bases: TGTGCCAGTAGCAGGTCCAGCCCCGGGACAGGATCAGATACGCAGTATTTT. Residues: CASSRSSPGTGSDTQYF.

This clonotype has a count of ten or more. The genes are TRBV28 and TRBJ1-4, with D perhaps TRBD1 (6 bases). CDR1 and CDR2 (germline): MDHEN, SYDVKM. Trimming removed 7 bases from V and 4 bases from J, with 22 bases in between. The CDR3 has 17 amino acids. The CDR3 loop is CASTTDLRGKGNEKLFF. For the CDR3, the DNA is TGTGCCAGCACCACTGATCTCAGGGGAAAGGGTAATGAAAAACTGTTTTTT.

The chain employs TRBV6-5 and TRBJ2-1; 8 bases match TRBD2. The V gene end was trimmed by 0 bases and the J gene end by 6 bases; junction bases not matched to a gene: 4. Germline V CDR1 and CDR2: MNHEY, SVGAGI. This CDR3 is built from 15 residues. The CDR3 sequence is CASSYSRAGANEQFF. CDR3 DNA sequence: TGTGCCAGCAGTTACTCTCGAGCGGGAGCCAATGAGCAGTTCTTC.

This clonotype was detected many times. The chain joins TRBV3-1 to TRBJ2-5; no clear D. This CDR3 has 11 residues. V lost 1 base to trimming and J lost 5 bases, with 2 bases between them. Germline CDR1 LGHDT, CDR2 YNNKEL (reference sequence). CDR3: CASSQVETQYF. The DNA of the CDR3 is TGTGCCAGCAGCCAAGTGGAGACCCAGTACTTC.

Turning to this clonotype: Compared with germline, one end of the junction differs, possibly owing to a read error. V is TRBV6-1 and J is TRBJ1-5; 8 nucleotides match TRBD1. Germline CDR1 MNHNS, CDR2 SASEGT. The CDR3 loop spans 15 amino acids. In DNA, the CDR3 is TGTGTCAGCAGTGACAGGGGAGGGGGGAATCAGCCCCAGCATTTT. Translation gives CVSSDRGGGNQPQHF.

In regard to this clonotype: A much larger clone differs from this one at a single base, so this may be a read error. The V gene is TRBV3-1, the J gene TRBJ2-1, with TRBD2 matching over 11 bases. CDR3 size: 14 residues. Germline V gene data show CDR1 as LGHDT and CDR2 as YNNKEL (reference sequence). The CDR3 loop is CASGHSGRGDEQFF. The CDR3 region has the DNA TGTGCCAGCGGCCATAGCGGGAGGGGCGATGAGCAGTTCTTC.

This clonotype was counted only a few times. Being one base from a much bigger clone, this may be a read error. This chain uses TRBV7-2 with TRBJ2-7, with 11 bases identical to TRBD2. The CDR3 has 19 residues. Germline lookup yields CDR1 SGHTA and CDR2 FQGNSA. The CDR3 DNA reads as TGTGTCAGCAGCCCGCTAGGGACTAGCGGAATGTCAGAACGTCGCGAGCAGTACTTC. It is translated as CVSSPLGTSGMSERREQYF.

This clonotype was recorded at least ten times. This rearrangement joins TRBV6-1 to TRBJ2-7, with D maybe TRBD2 (5 bases). CDR1 and CDR2 (germline): MNHNS, SASEGT. Trimming took off 10 bases at V and 2 bases at J, with 15 bases between the two ends. The CDR3 length is 13 residues. For the CDR3, the DNA is TGTGCCATCAGCACGAGGAGGACCTACGAGCAGTACTTC. It translates to CAISTRRTYEQYF.